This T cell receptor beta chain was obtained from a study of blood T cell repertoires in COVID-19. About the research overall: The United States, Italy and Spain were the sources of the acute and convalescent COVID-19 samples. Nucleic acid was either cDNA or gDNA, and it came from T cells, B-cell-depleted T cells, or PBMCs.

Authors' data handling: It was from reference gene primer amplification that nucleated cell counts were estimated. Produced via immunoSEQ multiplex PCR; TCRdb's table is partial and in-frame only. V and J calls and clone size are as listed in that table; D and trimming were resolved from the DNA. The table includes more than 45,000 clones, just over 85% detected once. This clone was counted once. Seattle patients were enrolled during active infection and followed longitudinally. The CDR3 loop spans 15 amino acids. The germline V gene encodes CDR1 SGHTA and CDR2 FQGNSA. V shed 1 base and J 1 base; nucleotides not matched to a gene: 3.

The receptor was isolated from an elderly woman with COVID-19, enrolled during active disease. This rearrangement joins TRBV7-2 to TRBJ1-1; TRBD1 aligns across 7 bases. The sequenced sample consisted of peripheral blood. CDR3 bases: TGTGCCAGCAGCTTAGAAGGGACAGAGAACACTGAAGCTTTCTTT. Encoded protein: CASSLEGTENTEAFF.